Listed below are T cell receptor beta chains from one sample, sequenced in a study of cytomegalovirus exposure and HLA in healthy donors. Sequencing was performed with immunoSEQ multiplex PCR; in TCRdb, only in-frame clones are kept and a portion is missing. Here the sample spans 100,000 or so clones, 60% to 80% being singletons. Sequencing used PBMCs. Receptor source: a man aged 30 to 39 in good health and CMV-seronegative. Each CDR3 is given with its conserved first and last residue. The order of the fields is J gene, V gene, clone size, CDR3 protein. The size field is filled for only some rows; it gives once, few, many or a size class.

>TRBJ2-5|TRBV7-7|NA
CASSLDIQETQYF
>TRBJ2-1|TRBV10-3|few
CAISGTTNNEQFF
>TRBJ2-7|TRBV11-2|NA
CASSSGGGGMREHEQYF
>TRBJ1-5|TRBV19|NA
CASSFGQGAVYQPQHF
>TRBJ2-2|TRBV7-2|NA
CASSSIGGLTGELFF
>TRBJ2-3|TRBV19|NA
CASSSLQGATDTQYF
>TRBJ2-6|TRBV30|few
CAWSGGNRGRKGSGANVLTF
>TRBJ2-1|TRBV29-1|few
CSVEVVRQGWNEQFF
>TRBJ2-1|TRBV7-9|NA
CASSIYEQFF
>TRBJ1-2|TRBV19|NA
CASSISGRGASYSYTF
>TRBJ2-4|TRBV19|few
CASSPTGEGAKNIQYF
>TRBJ1-2|TRBV4-3|NA
CASSQDLGAGHNYGYTF
>TRBJ1-2|TRBV28|NA
CASSPGGAYGYTF